A single sample gave rise to the 11 T cell receptor beta chains below, sequenced in a study of blood T cell repertoires in COVID-19. TCRdb's table, derived via immunoSEQ multiplex PCR, lists solely in-frame clones and lacks some. The repertoire holds about 250,000 clones, with 70% to 75% as singletons. The sample was peripheral blood. Receptors originate from a woman of 80 years or more with acute or convalescent COVID-19.

The chain uses TRBV18 and TRBJ1-1; 11 positions match TRBD1. Unmatched junction bases numbered 13, after V lost 6 bases and J lost 1 base. This CDR3 spans 18 amino acids. In germline, CDR1 is KGHSH, CDR2 LQKENI. The DNA of the CDR3 is TGTGCCAGCTCCTACGGGCCGTGGACAGGGGGCAAGAACACTGAAGCTTTCTTT. Translation gives CASSYGPWTGGKNTEAFF.

The chain recombines TRBV7-2 with TRBJ1-2; D remains ambiguous. Germline assignment: CDR1 SGHTA and CDR2 FQGNSA. The CDR3 extends over 13 amino acids. V was shortened by 1 base and J by 4 bases, with 7 bases between the two germline ends. CDR3 DNA sequence: TGTGCCAGCAGCTTAGATATACTCTATGGCTACACCTTC. Translation gives CASSLDILYGYTF.

This chain uses TRBV11-2 with TRBJ2-1; tentatively, D is TRBD1 (6 bases). This CDR3 comprises 14 residues. Trimming stripped 1 base from V and 7 bases from J, with 11 bases between. The V gene's germline CDR1 is SGHAT and CDR2 FQNNGV. CDR3 sequence (DNA): TGTGCCAGCAGCTTAGCCCAGACAGGTAATGAGCAGTTCTTC. This gives the protein CASSLAQTGNEQFF.

This clone is judged medium-sized. The V gene is TRBV6-5, the J gene TRBJ2-5, with TRBD2 matching 8 bases. Germline V CDR1 and CDR2: MNHEY, SVGAGI. The V segment lost 7 bases and the J segment 2 bases; nucleotides outside the gene matches: 6. The CDR3 has 14 amino acids. The CDR3 DNA sequence: TGTGCCAGCACTAGCGGGTGGACTCAAGAGACCCAGTACTTC. Protein: CASTSGWTQETQYF.

The table lists this clone with a few counts. The chain joins TRBV7-9 to TRBJ2-1; 8 bases match TRBD2. The CDR3 sequence is 17 residues long. Germline CDR1 SEHNR, CDR2 FQNEAQ (reference sequence). V dropped 5 bases and J dropped 3; count of bases not matched to a gene: 12. CDR3 bases: TGTGCCAGCAGCCTTAGTTATCGGGAGGGGGTCTACAATGAGCAGTTCTTC. This translates into CASSLSYREGVYNEQFF.

This chain connects TRBV19 to TRBJ2-3, with TRBD2 as a possible D gene (6 bases). The CDR3 is 15 amino acids. V was shortened by 3 bases and J by 2 bases, with 12 bases between the two germline ends. In germline, CDR1 is LNHDA, CDR2 SQIVND (reference sequence). CDR3 protein: CASSISGDTTDTQYF. As DNA, the CDR3 is TGTGCCAGTAGTATTTCGGGGGATACCACAGATACGCAGTATTTT.

This sequence joins TRBV6-5 and TRBJ2-2, with a possible D match to TRBD1 (6 bases). Trimming shortened V by 6 bases and J by 0 bases, and 11 bases separated the two germline ends. Germline-derived CDR1 and CDR2 are MNHEY and SVGAGI. The CDR3 extends over 15 amino acids. The CDR3 region is CASRRGQSNTGELFF. The CDR3 region has the DNA TGTGCCAGCAGGCGCGGACAGTCGAACACCGGGGAGCTGTTTTTT.

The CDR3 loop reads CASSTKGTGDNYGYTF. CDR3 sequence (DNA): TGTGCCAGCAGCACCAAAGGGACAGGGGATAACTATGGCTACACCTTC. The chain combines TRBV5-6 with TRBJ1-2; 10 bases line up with TRBD1. The CDR3 runs 16 residues. Germline V lookup: CDR1 SGHDT, CDR2 YYEEEE. The V segment lost 4 bases and the J segment 1 base; nucleotides outside the gene matches: 7.

This chain joins TRBV7-2 and TRBJ2-5; 8 nucleotides agree with TRBD1. Germline V gene sequence: CDR1 SGHTA, CDR2 FQGNSA. After removal of 6 bases from V and 4 bases from J, the junction contained 10 bases not matched to a gene. CDR3 length equals 15 residues. The CDR3 is CASRVGPGGGETQYF. The CDR3 DNA reads TGTGCCAGCAGGGTTGGTCCAGGGGGCGGAGAGACCCAGTACTTC.

V and J are TRBV7-2 and TRBJ1-3; TRBD1 matches 9 bases. CDR3 length: 16 amino acids. With V trimmed by 2 bases and J by 3 bases, 5 bases remained unmatched. Germline CDR1 and CDR2: SGHTA and FQGNSA. The CDR3 bases are TGTGCCAGCAGCTTACTGACAGGGGGGTATGGAAACACCATATATTTT. Protein: CASSLLTGGYGNTIYF.

CDR3: CASSPSGTGTGGYEQYF. The CDR3 DNA sequence: TGCGCCAGCAGCCCCTCAGGGACCGGGACAGGGGGCTACGAGCAGTACTTC. The V call is TRBV5-1, the J call TRBJ2-7, with 11 nucleotides matching TRBD1. Germline-derived CDR1 and CDR2 are SGHRS and YFSETQ. The CDR3 is 17 residues long. Trimming took 4 bases from V and 3 from J; bases not matched to a gene: 12.